The rows below give T cell receptor beta chains drawn from one sample of a study of Graves' ophthalmopathy and Graves' hyperthyroidism. TCRdb itself ran the multiplex PCR reads through MiXCR, one entry per CDR3 protein. This repertoire shows 500,000 to 700,000 distinct CDR3 sequences, roughly 39% found once; its top ten account for 3.5% to 5%. The specimen was peripheral blood or thyroid tissue (not recorded which). Receptor source: an adult man with Graves' hyperthyroidism. CDR3s include the opening cysteine and the closing phenylalanine or tryptophan. The D gene is left open where the match is weak. Clone size, where shown, is once, few, many, or a class for clones that have expanded.

J gene,clone size,D gene,V gene,CDR3 protein,CDR3 DNA
TRBJ2-7,NA,NA,TRBV7-9,CASSQEAGTLSSYEQYF,TGTGCCAGCAGCCAAGAAGCCGGGACGTTAAGCTCCTACGAGCAGTACTTC
TRBJ1-5,many,TRBD1,TRBV19,CASSTRQGTSNQPQHF,TGTGCCAGTAGTACCAGACAGGGGACTAGCAATCAGCCCCAGCATTTT
TRBJ1-5,many,NA,TRBV19,CASSISWDQPQHF,TGTGCCAGTAGTATTAGTTGGGACCAGCCCCAGCATTTT
TRBJ1-6,NA,NA,TRBV5-6,CASRRVFSYNSPLHF,TGTGCCAGCAGGAGGGTTTTCTCCTATAATTCACCCCTCCACTTT
TRBJ1-5,NA,NA,TRBV12-3/TRBV12-4,CASSLGVAGGQETQHF,TGTGCCAGCAGCTTAGGGGTAGCGGGGGGGCAGGAGACCCAGCATTTT
TRBJ1-2,many,NA,TRBV19,CASSSTAYGYTF,TGTGCCAGTAGTTCGACAGCCTATGGCTACACCTTC
TRBJ2-1,NA,TRBD2,TRBV7-2,CASSWRLAGGPGNEQFF,TGTGCCAGCAGCTGGCGACTAGCGGGAGGGCCCGGGAATGAGCAGTTCTTC
TRBJ2-2,many,TRBD1,TRBV25-1,CASSDRGQGWAGELFF,TGTGCCAGCAGTGACCGCGGACAGGGGTGGGCCGGGGAGCTGTTTTTT
TRBJ1-2,NA,NA,TRBV25-1,CASLVTGYGYTF,TGTGCCAGCCTAGTGACAGGCTATGGCTACACCTTC
TRBJ2-7,NA,TRBD1,TRBV7-8,CASSLRTGGNYEQYF,TGTGCCAGCAGCCTCCGGACAGGGGGGAACTACGAGCAGTACTTC
TRBJ2-2,many,NA,TRBV2,CASSDTGLNTGELFF,TGTGCCAGCAGTGATACGGGACTGAACACCGGGGAGCTGTTTTTT
TRBJ2-1,NA,TRBD2,TRBV15,CATSSGLVSNEQFF,TGTGCCACCAGCAGTGGACTAGTCAGTAATGAGCAGTTCTTC
TRBJ2-7,many,NA,TRBV28,CASRFPGNRYEQYF,TGTGCCAGCAGGTTCCCCGGCAACCGCTACGAGCAGTACTTC
TRBJ2-1,few,TRBD2,TRBV24-1,CATSDPKSGDEQFF,TGTGCCACCAGTGATCCCAAGAGCGGGGATGAGCAGTTCTTC
TRBJ2-7,many,TRBD2,TRBV6-5,CASSYAGGGYEQYF,TGTGCCAGCAGTTACGCGGGAGGGGGCTACGAGCAGTACTTC
TRBJ1-3,few,TRBD1,TRBV4-2,CASSQGGGRGRSGNTIYF,TGTGCCAGCAGCCAAGGAGGGGGGAGGGGGCGCTCCGGAAACACCATATATTTT
TRBJ2-2,NA,NA,TRBV9,CASSTVTTGELFF,TGTGCCAGCAGTACAGTTACCACCGGGGAGCTGTTTTTT
TRBJ1-2,few,NA,TRBV27,CASSLSSTGIDYGYTF,TGTGCCAGCAGTTTATCATCTACAGGGATCGACTATGGCTACACCTTC
TRBJ1-6,NA,TRBD1,TRBV7-2,CASSKAGTGGGSPLHF,TGTGCCAGCAGCAAAGCCGGGACAGGGGGCGGTTCACCCCTCCACTTT
TRBJ1-1,many,NA,TRBV9,CASSVGPGTEAFF,TGTGCCAGCAGCGTAGGACCGGGTACTGAAGCTTTCTTT
TRBJ2-5,many,TRBD1,TRBV19,CASSSLTGGSGETQYF,TGTGCCAGTAGCTCCCTGACAGGGGGAAGTGGTGAGACCCAGTACTTC
TRBJ1-4,NA,NA,TRBV29-1,CSVHGRAGYNEKLFF,TGCAGCGTCCACGGGAGAGCCGGCTACAATGAAAAACTGTTTTTT
TRBJ2-5,few,TRBD1,TRBV7-9,CASSLPKTGQETQYF,TGTGCCAGCAGCTTACCCAAGACAGGGCAAGAGACCCAGTACTTC
TRBJ2-7,many,NA,TRBV3-1,CASSAQLAASYEQYF,TGTGCCAGCAGCGCGCAACTAGCCGCGTCCTACGAGCAGTACTTC
TRBJ1-1,many,NA,TRBV14,CASSPRTGLSTEAFF,TGTGCCAGCAGCCCCCGAACGGGGTTAAGCACTGAAGCTTTCTTT
TRBJ1-1,few,NA,TRBV20-1,CSATQGRGGEAFF,TGCAGTGCAACACAGGGAAGGGGAGGGGAAGCTTTCTTT
TRBJ2-5,NA,NA,TRBV25-1,CASGPRQETQYF,TGTGCCAGCGGACCCCGCCAAGAGACCCAGTACTTC